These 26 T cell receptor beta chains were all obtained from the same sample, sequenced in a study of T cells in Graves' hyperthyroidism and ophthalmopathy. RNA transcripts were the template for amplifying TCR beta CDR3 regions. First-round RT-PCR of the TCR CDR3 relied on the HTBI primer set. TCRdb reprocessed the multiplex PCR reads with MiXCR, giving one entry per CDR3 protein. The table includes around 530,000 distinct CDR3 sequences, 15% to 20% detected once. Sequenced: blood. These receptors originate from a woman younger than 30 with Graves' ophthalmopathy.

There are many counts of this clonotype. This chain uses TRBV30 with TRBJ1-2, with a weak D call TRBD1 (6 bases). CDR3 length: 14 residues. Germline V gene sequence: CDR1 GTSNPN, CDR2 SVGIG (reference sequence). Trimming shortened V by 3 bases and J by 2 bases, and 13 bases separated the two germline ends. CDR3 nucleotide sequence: TGTGCCTGGAGCAACAGGGCAACCAACTATGGCTACACCTTC. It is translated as CAWSNRATNYGYTF.

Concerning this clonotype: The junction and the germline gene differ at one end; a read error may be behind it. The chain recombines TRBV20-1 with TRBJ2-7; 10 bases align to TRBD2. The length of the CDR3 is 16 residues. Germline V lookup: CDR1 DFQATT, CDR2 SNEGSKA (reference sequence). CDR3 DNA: TGCAGCGCTAGAGCGGGAGGGGGGCACTTCACCTACGAGCAGTACTTC. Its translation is CSARAGGGHFTYEQYF.

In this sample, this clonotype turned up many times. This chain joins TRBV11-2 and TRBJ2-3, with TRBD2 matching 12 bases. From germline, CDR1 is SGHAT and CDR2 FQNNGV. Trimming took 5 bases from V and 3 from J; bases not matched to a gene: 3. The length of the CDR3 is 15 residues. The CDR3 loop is CASSTTSGSTDTQYF. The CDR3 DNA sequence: TGTGCCAGCAGCACGACTAGCGGGAGTACAGATACGCAGTATTTT.

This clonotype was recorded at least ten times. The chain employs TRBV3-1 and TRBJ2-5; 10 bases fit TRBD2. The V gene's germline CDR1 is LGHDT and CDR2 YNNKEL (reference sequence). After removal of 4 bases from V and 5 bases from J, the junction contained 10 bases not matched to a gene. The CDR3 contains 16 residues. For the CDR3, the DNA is TGTGCCAGCAGCCGTTATGGGACTAGCGCGAGGGAGACCCAGTACTTC. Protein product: CASSRYGTSARETQYF.

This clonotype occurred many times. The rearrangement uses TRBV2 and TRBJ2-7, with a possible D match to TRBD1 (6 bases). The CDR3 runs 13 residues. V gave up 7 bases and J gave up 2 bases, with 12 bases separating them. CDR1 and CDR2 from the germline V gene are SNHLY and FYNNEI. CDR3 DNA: TGTGCCAGCACTAGGACAGTTCCCTACGAGCAGTACTTC. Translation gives CASTRTVPYEQYF. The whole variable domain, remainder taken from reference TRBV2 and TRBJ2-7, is EPEVTQTPSHQVTQMGQEVILRCVPISNHLYFYWYRQILGQKVEFLVSFYNNEISEKSEIFDDQFSVERPDGSNFTLKIRSTKLEDSAMYFCASTRTVPYEQYFGPGTRLTVT.

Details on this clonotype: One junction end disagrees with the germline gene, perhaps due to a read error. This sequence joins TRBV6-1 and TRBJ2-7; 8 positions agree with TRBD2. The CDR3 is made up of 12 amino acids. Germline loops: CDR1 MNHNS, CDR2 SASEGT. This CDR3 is CVSGGRGVAQYF. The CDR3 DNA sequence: TGTGTCAGCGGGGGAAGGGGAGTAGCGCAGTACTTC.

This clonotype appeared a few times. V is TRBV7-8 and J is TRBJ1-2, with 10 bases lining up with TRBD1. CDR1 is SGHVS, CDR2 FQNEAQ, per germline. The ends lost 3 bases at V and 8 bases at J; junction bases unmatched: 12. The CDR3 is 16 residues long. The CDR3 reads CASSFDRGHPSNGYTF. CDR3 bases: TGTGCCAGCAGCTTTGACAGGGGGCACCCTTCAAACGGCTACACCTTC.

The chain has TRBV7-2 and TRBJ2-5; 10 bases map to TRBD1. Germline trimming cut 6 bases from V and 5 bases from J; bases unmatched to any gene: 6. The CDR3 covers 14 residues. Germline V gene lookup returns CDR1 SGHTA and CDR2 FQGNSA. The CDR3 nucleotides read TGTGCCAGCAGAACCGGGACAGGGGTGGAGACCCAGTACTTC. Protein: CASRTGTGVETQYF.

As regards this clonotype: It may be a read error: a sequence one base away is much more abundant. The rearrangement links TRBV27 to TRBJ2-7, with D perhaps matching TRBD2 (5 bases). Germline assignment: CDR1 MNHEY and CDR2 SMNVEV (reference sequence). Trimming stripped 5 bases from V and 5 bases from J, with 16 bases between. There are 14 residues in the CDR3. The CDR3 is CASSRGPGSNEQYF. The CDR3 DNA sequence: TGTGCCAGCAGTCGCGGGCCCGGATCTAACGAGCAGTACTTC.

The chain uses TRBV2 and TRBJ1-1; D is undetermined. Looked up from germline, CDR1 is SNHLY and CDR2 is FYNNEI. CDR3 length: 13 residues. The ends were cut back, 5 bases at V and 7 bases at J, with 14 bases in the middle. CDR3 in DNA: TGTGCCAGCAGTCCAGAGGTCTTAGGTGAAGCTTTCTTT. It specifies CASSPEVLGEAFF.

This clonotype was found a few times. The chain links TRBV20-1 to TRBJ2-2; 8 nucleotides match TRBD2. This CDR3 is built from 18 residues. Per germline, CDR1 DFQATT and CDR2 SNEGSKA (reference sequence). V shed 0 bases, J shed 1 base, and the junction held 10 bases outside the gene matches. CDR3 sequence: CSARDRGSGTVNTGELFF. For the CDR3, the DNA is TGCAGTGCTAGAGATCGAGGTAGCGGGACGGTGAACACCGGGGAGCTGTTTTTT.

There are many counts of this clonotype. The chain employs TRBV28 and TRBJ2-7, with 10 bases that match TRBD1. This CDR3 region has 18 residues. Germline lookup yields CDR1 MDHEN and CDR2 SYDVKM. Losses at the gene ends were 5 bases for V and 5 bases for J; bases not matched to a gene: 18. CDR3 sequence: CASSPPLPSGTGDDEQYF. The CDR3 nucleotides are TGTGCCAGCAGTCCGCCCTTACCCTCCGGGACAGGGGATGACGAGCAGTACTTC.

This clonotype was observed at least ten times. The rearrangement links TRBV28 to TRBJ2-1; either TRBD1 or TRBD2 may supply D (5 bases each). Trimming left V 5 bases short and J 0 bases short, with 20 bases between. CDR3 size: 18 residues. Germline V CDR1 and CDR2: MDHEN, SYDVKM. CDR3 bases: TGTGCCAGCAGTACCCTCTGGGACCGAGTAGGCTCCTACAATGAGCAGTTCTTC. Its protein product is CASSTLWDRVGSYNEQFF. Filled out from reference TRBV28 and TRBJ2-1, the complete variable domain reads DVKVTQSSRYLVKRTGEKVFLECVQDMDHENMFWYRQDPGLGLRLIYFSYDVKMKEKGDIPEGYSVSREKKERFSLILESASTNQTSMYLCASSTLWDRVGSYNEQFFGPGTRLTVL.

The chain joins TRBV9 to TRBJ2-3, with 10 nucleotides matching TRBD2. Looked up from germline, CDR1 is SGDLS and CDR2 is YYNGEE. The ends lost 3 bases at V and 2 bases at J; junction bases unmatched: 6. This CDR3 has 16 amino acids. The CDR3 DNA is TGTGCCAGCAGCGCGGGACTAGCGATGTACACAGATACGCAGTATTTT. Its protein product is CASSAGLAMYTDTQYF.

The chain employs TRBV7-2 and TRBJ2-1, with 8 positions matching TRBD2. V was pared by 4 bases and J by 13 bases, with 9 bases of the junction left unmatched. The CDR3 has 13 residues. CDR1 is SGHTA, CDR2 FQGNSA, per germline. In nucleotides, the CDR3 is TGTGCCAGCAGCTCAATCGGCGGACTAGCTCAGTTCTTC. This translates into CASSSIGGLAQFF. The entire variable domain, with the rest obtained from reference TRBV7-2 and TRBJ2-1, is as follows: GAGVSQSPSNKVTEKGKDVELRCDPISGHTALYWYRQSLGQGLEFLIYFQGNSAPDKSGLPSDRFSAERTGGSVSTLTIQRTQQEDSAVYLCASSSIGGLAQFFGPGTRLTVL.

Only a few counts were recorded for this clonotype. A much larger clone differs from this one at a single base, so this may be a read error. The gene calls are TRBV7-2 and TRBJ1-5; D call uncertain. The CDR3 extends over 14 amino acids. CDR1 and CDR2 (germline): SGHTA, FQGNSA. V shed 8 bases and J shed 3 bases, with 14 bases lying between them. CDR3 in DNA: TGTGCCAGCGGCCCACTGGCGGTCAATCAGCCCCAGCATTTT. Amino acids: CASGPLAVNQPQHF.

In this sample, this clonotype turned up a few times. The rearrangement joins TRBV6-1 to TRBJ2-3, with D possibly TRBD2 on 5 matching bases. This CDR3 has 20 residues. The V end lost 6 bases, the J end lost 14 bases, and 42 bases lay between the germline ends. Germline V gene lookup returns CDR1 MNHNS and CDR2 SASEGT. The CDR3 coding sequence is TGTGCCAGCAGATCAATCCACTTCATCGGACTTCTTTTCCCCATCATTCGGGGGTATTTT. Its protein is CASRSIHFIGLLFPIIRGYF.

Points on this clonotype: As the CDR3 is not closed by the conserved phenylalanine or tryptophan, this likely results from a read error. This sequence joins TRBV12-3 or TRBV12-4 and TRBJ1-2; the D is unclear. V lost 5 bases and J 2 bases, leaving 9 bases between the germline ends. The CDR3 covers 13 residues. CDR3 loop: CASSASANYGYTL. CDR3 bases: TGTGCCAGCAGTGCCTCCGCCAACTATGGCTACACCCTC.

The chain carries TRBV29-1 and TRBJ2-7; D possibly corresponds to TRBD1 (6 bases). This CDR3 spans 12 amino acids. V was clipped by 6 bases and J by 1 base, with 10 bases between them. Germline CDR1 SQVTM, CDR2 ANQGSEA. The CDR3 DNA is TGCAGCGTCGAGACAGGTTCCTACGAGCAGTACTTC. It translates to CSVETGSYEQYF.

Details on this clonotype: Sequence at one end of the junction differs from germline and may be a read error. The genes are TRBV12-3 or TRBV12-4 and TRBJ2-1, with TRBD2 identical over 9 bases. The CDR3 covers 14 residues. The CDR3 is CASSIAGEYNEQFF. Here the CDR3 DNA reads TGTGCCAGCAGTATAGCGGGGGAGTACAATGAGCAGTTCTTC.

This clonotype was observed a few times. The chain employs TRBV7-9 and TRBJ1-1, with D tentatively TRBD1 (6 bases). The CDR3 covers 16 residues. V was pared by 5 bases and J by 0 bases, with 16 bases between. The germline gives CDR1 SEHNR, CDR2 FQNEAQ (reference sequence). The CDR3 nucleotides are TGTGCCAGCAGCCCTTCACCTGGGGGCTTGAACACTGAAGCTTTCTTT. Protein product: CASSPSPGGLNTEAFF.

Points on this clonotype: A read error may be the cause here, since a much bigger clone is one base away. CDR3: CASMGDRGGNEQCF. As DNA, the CDR3 is TGTGCCAGCATGGGGGACAGGGGTGGCAACGAGCAGTGCTTC. The chain has TRBV12-3 or TRBV12-4 and TRBJ2-7; 10 bases fit TRBD1. CDR3 length: 14 amino acids.

CDR3 residues: CASSATGKESEKLFF. In DNA, the CDR3 is TGTGCCAGCAGTGCCACAGGGAAGGAAAGTGAAAAACTGTTTTTT. This chain connects TRBV12-3 or TRBV12-4 to TRBJ1-4; tentatively, D is TRBD1 (6 bases). This CDR3 spans 15 amino acids. V was trimmed by 5 bases and J by 7 bases, leaving 17 bases between them.

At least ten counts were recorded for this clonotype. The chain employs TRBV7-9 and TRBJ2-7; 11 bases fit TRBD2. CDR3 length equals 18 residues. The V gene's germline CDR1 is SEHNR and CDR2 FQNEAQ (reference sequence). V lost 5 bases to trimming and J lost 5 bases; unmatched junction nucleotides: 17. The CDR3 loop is CASSPALAGGPLRHEQYF. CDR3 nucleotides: TGTGCCAGCAGCCCCGCGCTAGCGGGAGGCCCCCTGAGGCACGAGCAGTACTTC.

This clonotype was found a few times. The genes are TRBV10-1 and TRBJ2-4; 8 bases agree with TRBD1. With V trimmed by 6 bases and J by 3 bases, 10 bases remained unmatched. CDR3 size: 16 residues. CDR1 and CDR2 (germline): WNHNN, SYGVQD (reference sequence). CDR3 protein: CASRFYRGEVKNIQYF. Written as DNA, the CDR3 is TGCGCCAGCAGATTTTACAGGGGGGAAGTCAAAAACATTCAGTACTTC.

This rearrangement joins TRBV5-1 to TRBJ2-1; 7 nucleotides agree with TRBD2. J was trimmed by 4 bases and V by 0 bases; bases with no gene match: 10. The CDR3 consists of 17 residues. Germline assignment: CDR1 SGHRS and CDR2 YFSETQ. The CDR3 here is CASSLAPSGEGYNEQFF. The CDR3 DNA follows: TGCGCCAGCAGCTTGGCCCCGAGCGGGGAAGGTTACAATGAGCAGTTCTTC.